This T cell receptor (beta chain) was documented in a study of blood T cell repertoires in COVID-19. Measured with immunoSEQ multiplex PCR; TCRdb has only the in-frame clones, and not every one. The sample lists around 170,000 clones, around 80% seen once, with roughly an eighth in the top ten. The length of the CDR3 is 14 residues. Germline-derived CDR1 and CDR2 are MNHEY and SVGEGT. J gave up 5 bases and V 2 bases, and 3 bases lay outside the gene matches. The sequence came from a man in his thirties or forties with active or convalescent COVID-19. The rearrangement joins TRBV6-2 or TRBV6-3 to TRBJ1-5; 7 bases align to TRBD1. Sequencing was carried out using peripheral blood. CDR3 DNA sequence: TGTGCCAGCAGTTACCGGGACAGTCATCAGCCCCAGCATTTT. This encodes CASSYRDSHQPQHF.